This T cell receptor (beta chain) was recorded in a study of T cells in Graves' hyperthyroidism and ophthalmopathy. Notes on the study in general: A 13 V-J model separated ophthalmopathy from stable hyperthyroidism.

Worth noting for this clonotype: Antigen specificity is unknown.

Each patient was aged 18 to 65 and had newly diagnosed hyperthyroidism of under 2 months' duration. Cells are PBMCs isolated from roughly 10 ml of fresh blood. V lost 5 bases and J lost 7, with 18 bases in between. The CDR3 has 15 amino acids. The germline V gene has CDR1 MNHNS and CDR2 SASEGT. Using RNA transcripts as the source, TCR beta CDR3 regions were amplified. RT-PCR in the first round (using the HTBI primer set) targeted the TCR CDR3. Via MiXCR, TCRdb re-called the multiplex PCR reads, giving one row per CDR3 protein. The table has over 700,000 distinct CDR3 sequences, 15% to 20% seen once. Sequencing input: blood. This TCR was recovered from a woman aged 45 to 65 with Graves' hyperthyroidism that later progressed to Graves' ophthalmopathy. This chain joins TRBV6-1 and TRBJ2-1; D perhaps matches TRBD1 (5 bases). In DNA form, the CDR3 reads TGTGCCAGCAGTCCGAATGGGCAGGGTCAAAATGAGCAGTTCTTC. Protein: CASSPNGQGQNEQFF.